The T cell receptor (beta chain) under discussion was sequenced for a study of CD8 T cells in Susac syndrome. General study points: The TCR sequencing and HLA analysis in the study involved a relatively small number of individuals, as the study acknowledged.

CD8+ and CD4+ T cells taken from blood had their TCR beta sequenced. TEMRA cells were enriched by FACS, while CD8+ and CD4+ T cells were obtained through a negative isolation that was performed magnetically. There are 17 residues in the CDR3. Germline V gene lookup returns CDR1 SGHAT and CDR2 FQNNGV. J gave up 4 bases and V 0 bases, and 7 bases lay outside the gene matches. About this clonotype itself: Its antigen is as yet unknown.

A quantity of about 0.5 to 1 ug RNA underwent reverse transcription using random hexamers. Amplification of TCR beta CDR3 was carried out by immunoSEQ multiplex PCR, which covered 54 Vbeta and 13 Jbeta segments. TCRdb independently ran MiXCR on the immunoSEQ multiplex PCR reads; one entry per CDR3 protein. This table has about 300,000 distinct CDR3 sequences, over 75% appearing once. This chain connects TRBV11-2 to TRBJ2-1; 9 nucleotides match TRBD2. The sequenced sample was CD8+ T cells from PBMCs. The source of this sequence is a human donor with multiple sclerosis. CDR3 amino acids: CASSLDSLTSGYNEQFF. As DNA, the CDR3 is TGTGCCAGCAGCTTAGATTCCTTGACTAGCGGTTACAATGAGCAGTTCTTC. Supplemented by reference TRBV11-2 and TRBJ2-1, the full variable domain reads EAGVAQSPRYKIIEKRQSVAFWCNPISGHATLYWYQQILGQGPKLLIQFQNNGVVDDSQLPKDRFSAERLKGVDSTLKIQPAKLEDSAVYLCASSLDSLTSGYNEQFFGPGTRLTVL.